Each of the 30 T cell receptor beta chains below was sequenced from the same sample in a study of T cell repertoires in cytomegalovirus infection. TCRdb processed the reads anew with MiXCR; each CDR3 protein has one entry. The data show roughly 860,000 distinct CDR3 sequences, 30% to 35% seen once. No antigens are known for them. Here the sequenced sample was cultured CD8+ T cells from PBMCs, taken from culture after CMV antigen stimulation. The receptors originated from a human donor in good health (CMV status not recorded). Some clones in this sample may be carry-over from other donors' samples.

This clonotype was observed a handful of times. The CDR3 nucleotides are TGTGCCAGCAGCCAAGATGAGGAAGGCACTGAAGCTTTCTTT. Protein: CASSQDEEGTEAFF. The chain couples TRBV4-2 to TRBJ1-1; unclear D gene. Per germline, CDR1 LGHNA and CDR2 YNFKEQ. This CDR3 region has 14 residues. V lost 0 bases and J 4 bases, leaving 9 bases between the germline ends.

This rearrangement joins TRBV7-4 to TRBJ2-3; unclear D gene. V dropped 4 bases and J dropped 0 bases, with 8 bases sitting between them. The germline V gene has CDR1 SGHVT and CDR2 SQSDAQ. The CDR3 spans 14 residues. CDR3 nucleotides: TGTGCCAGCAGCTCCAGCGAAAGCACAGATACGCAGTATTTT. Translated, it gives CASSSSESTDTQYF.

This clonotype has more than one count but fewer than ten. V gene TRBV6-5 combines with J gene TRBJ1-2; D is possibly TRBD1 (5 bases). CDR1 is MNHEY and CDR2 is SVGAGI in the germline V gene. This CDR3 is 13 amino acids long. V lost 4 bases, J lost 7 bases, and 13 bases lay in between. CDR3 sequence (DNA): TGTGCCAGCAGTTTTACAGGCCTCCCTGGCTACACCTTC. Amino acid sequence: CASSFTGLPGYTF.

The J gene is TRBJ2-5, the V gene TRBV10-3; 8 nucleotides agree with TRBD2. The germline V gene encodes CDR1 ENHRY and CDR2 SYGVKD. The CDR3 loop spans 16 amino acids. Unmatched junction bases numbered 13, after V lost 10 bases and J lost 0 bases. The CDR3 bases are TGTGCCACGTCGGGACTAGACGATTGGTACCAAGAGACCCAGTACTTC. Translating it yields CATSGLDDWYQETQYF.

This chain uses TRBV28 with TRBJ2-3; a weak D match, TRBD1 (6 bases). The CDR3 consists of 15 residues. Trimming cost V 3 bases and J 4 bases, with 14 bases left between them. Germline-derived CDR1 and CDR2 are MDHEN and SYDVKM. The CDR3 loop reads CASSLGAGPPDTQYF. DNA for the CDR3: TGTGCCAGCAGTTTGGGGGCGGGCCCCCCAGATACGCAGTATTTT.

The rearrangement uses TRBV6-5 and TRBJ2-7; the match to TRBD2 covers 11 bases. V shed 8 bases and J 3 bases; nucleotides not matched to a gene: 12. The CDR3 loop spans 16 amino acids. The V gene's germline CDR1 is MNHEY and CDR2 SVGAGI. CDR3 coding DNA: TGTGCCAGCTCTTCGGGGGCTAGCGGGGGGATCTACGAGCAGTACTTC. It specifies CASSSGASGGIYEQYF.

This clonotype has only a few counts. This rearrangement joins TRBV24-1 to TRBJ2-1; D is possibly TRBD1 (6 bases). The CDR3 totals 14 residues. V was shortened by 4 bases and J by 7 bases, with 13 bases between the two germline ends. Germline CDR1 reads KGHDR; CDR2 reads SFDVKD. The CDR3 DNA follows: TGTGCCACCAGTGACCCGGACAGTCTTAATGAGCAGTTCTTC. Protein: CATSDPDSLNEQFF.

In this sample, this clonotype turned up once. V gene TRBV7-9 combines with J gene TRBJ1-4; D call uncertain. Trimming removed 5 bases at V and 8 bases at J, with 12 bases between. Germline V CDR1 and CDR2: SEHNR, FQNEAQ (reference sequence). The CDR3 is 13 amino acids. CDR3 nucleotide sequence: TGTGCCAGCAGCCCCGGACCCCGGGAAAAACTGTTTTTT. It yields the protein CASSPGPREKLFF.

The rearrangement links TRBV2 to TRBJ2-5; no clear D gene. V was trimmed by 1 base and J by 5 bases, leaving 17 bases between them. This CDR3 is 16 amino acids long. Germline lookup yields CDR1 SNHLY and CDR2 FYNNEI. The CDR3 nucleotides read TGTGCCAGCAGTGAAGTATGGGTAGAGCCGTGGGAGACCCAGTACTTC. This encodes CASSEVWVEPWETQYF.

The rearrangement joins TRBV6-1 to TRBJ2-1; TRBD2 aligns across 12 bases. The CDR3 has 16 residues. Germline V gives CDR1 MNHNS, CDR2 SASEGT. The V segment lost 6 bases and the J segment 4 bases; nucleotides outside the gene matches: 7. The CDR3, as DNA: TGTGCCAGCAGGGACAGACTAGCGGGGGTTTACAATGAGCAGTTCTTC. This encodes CASRDRLAGVYNEQFF.

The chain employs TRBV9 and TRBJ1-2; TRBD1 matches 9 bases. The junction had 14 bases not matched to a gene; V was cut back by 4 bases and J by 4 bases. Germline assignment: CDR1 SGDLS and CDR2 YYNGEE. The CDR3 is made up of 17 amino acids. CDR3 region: CASSLGQGSLTLYGYTF. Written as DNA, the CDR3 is TGTGCCAGCAGCCTGGGACAGGGAAGCCTCACGCTCTATGGCTACACCTTC. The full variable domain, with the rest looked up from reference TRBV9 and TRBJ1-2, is DSGVTQTPKHLITATGQRVTLRCSPRSGDLSVYWYQQSLDQGLQFLIQYYNGEERAKGNILERFSAQQFPDLHSELNLSSLELGDSALYFCASSLGQGSLTLYGYTFGSGTRLTVV.

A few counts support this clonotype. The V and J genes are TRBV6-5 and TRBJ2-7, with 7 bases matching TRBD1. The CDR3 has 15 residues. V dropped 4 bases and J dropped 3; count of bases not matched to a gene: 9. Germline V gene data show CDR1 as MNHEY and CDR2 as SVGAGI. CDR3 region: CASSLWTGLDYEQYF. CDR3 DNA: TGTGCCAGCAGTTTATGGACAGGTCTCGACTACGAGCAGTACTTC.

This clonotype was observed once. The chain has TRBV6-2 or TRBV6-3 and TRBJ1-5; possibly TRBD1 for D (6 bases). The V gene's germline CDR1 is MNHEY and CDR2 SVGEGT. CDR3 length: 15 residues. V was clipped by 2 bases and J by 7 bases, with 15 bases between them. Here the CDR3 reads CASSYLPGDEQPQHF. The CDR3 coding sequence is TGTGCCAGCAGTTACCTCCCAGGGGATGAGCAGCCCCAGCATTTT.

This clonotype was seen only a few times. CDR3 protein: CASSLTSGNYNEQFF. CDR3 DNA: TGTGCCAGCAGCTTAACTAGCGGGAACTACAATGAGCAGTTCTTC. V is TRBV7-6 and J is TRBJ2-1; 10 bases align to TRBD2. CDR1 and CDR2 (germline): SGHVS, FNYEAQ. After removal of 2 bases from V and 3 bases from J, the junction contained 1 base not matched to a gene. This CDR3 has 15 residues.

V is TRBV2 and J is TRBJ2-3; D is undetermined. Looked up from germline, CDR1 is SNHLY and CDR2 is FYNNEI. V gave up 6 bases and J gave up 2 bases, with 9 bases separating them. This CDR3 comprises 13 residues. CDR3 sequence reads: CASRERFTDTQYF. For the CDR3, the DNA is TGTGCCAGCAGAGAACGATTCACAGATACGCAGTATTTT.

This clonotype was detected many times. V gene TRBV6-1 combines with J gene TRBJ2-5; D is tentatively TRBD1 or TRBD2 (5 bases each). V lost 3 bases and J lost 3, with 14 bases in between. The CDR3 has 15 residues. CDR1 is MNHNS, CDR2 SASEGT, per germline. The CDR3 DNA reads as TGTGCCAGCAGTGATTTTCGGGGCAGAGAAGAGACCCAGTACTTC. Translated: CASSDFRGREETQYF.

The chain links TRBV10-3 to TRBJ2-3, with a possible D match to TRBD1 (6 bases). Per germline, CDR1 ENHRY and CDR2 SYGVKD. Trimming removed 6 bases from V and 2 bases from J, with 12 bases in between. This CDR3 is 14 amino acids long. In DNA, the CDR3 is TGTGCCATCAGCTCTACAGGGTCCACAGATACGCAGTATTTT. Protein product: CAISSTGSTDTQYF.

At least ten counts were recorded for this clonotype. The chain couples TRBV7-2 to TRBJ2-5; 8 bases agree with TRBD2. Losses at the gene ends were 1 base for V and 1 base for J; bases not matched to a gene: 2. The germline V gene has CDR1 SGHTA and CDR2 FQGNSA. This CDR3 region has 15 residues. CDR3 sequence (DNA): TGTGCCAGCAGCTTAGAAGCGGGGGCCCAAGAGACCCAGTACTTC. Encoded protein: CASSLEAGAQETQYF.

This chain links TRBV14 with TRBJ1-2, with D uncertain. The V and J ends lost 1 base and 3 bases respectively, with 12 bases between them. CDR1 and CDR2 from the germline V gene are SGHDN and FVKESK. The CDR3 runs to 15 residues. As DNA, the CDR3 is TGTGCCAGCAGCCAAGTGGGCAGCGACCACTATGGCTACACCTTC. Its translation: CASSQVGSDHYGYTF.

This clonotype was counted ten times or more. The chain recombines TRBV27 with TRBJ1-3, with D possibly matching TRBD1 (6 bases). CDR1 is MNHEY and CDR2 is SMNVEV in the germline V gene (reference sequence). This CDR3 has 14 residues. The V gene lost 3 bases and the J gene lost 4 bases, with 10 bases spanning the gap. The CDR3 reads CASSFGGLGNTIYF. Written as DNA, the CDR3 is TGTGCCAGCAGTTTTGGGGGGCTAGGAAACACCATATATTTT.

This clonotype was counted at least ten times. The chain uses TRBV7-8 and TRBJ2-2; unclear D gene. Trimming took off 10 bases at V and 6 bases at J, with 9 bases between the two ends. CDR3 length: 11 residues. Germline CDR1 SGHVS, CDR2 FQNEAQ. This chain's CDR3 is CAISVAGELFF. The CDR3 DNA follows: TGTGCCATTTCAGTGGCCGGGGAGCTGTTTTTT.

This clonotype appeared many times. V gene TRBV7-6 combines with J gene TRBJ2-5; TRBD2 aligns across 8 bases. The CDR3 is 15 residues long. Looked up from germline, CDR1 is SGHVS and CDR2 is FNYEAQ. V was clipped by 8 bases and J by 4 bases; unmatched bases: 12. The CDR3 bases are TGTGCCAGCGGGTTCCGCGGGGGGCCAAGAGAGACCCAGTACTTC. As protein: CASGFRGGPRETQYF.

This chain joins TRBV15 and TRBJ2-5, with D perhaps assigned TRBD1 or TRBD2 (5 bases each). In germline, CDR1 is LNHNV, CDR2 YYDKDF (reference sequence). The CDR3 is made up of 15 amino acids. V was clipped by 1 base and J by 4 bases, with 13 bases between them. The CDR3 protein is CATSRVGRAGETQYF. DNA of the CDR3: TGTGCCACCAGCAGAGTGGGCAGGGCGGGAGAGACCCAGTACTTC.

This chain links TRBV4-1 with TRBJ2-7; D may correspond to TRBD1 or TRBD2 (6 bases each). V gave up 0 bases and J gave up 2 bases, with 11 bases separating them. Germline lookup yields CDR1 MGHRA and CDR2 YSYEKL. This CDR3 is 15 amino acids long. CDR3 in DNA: TGCGCCAGCAGCCAAGAAAACGGGGGCGCCTACGAGCAGTACTTC. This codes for CASSQENGGAYEQYF.

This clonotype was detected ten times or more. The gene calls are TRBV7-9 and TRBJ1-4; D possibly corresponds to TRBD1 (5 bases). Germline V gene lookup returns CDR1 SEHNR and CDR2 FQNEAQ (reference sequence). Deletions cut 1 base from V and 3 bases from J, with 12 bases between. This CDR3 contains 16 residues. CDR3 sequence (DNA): TGTGCCAGCAGCTTAGGATTGGACACCGCTAATGAAAAACTGTTTTTT. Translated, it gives CASSLGLDTANEKLFF.

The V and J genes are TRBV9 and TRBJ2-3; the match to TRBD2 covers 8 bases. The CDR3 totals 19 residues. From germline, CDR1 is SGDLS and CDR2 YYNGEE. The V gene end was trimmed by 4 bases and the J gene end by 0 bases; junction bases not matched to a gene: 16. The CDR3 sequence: CASSYREPREGGSTDTQYF. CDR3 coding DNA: TGTGCCAGCAGCTATAGGGAACCCCGGGAGGGAGGGAGCACAGATACGCAGTATTTT.

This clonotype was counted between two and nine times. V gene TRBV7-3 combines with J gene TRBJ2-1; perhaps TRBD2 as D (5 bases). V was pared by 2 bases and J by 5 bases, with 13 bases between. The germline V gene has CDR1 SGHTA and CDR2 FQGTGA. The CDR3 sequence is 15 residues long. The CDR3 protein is CASSLSGELHNEQFF. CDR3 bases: TGTGCCAGCAGCTTATCCGGGGAGTTGCACAATGAGCAGTTCTTC. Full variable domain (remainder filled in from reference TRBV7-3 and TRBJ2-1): GAGVSQTPSNKVTEKGKYVELRCDPISGHTALYWYRQSLGQGPEFLIYFQGTGAADDSGLPNDRFFAVRPEGSVSTLKIQRTERGDSAVYLCASSLSGELHNEQFFGPGTRLTVL.

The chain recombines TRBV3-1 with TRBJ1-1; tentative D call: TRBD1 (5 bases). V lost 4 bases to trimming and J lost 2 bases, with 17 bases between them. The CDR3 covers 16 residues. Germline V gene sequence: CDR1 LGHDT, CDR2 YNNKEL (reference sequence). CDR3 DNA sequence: TGTGCCAGCAGCCGCCCCGGGGCCGTATATAACACTGAAGCTTTCTTT. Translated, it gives CASSRPGAVYNTEAFF. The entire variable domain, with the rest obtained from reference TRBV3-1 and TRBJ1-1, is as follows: DTAVSQTPKYLVTQMGNDKSIKCEQNLGHDTMYWYKQDSKKFLKIMFSYNNKELIINETVPNRFSPKSPDKAHLNLHINSLELGDSAVYFCASSRPGAVYNTEAFFGQGTRLTVV.

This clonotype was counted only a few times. The CDR3 bases are TGTGCCAGCAGTTACTCGTCAGGGTTAAATGAAAAACTGTTTTTT. This gives the protein CASSYSSGLNEKLFF. The chain joins TRBV6-5 to TRBJ1-4, with D perhaps TRBD1 (5 bases). V was pared by 0 bases and J by 5 bases, with 10 bases between. This CDR3 region has 15 residues. CDR1 is MNHEY and CDR2 is SVGAGI in the germline V gene.

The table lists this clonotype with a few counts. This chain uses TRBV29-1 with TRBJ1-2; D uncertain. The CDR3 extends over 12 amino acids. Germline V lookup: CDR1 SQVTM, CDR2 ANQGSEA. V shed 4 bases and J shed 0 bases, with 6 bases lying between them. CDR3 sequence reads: CSVVTTNYGYTF. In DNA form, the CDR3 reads TGCAGCGTTGTGACAACTAACTATGGCTACACCTTC. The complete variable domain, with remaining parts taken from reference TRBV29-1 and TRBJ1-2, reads SAVISQKPSRDICQRGTSLTIQCQVDSQVTMMFWYRQQPGQSLTLIATANQGSEATYESGFVIDKFPISRPNLTFSTLTVSNMSPEDSSIYLCSVVTTNYGYTFGSGTRLTVV.